This T cell receptor beta chain was recovered during a study of blood T cell repertoires in COVID-19 (dated by TCRdb to the early 2020s). Notes on the research overall: Samples from collaborators originated in the United States, Italy and Spain and spanned both the acute and convalescent phases of COVID-19. The material from the prospective study consisted of cDNA or gDNA derived from T cells, B-cell-depleted T cells, or PBMCs. The dataset comprised deeply sampled blood TCRbeta repertoires from subjects exposed to, actively infected with, or recovered from COVID-19. The repertoires were released in a freely available public database meant as a resource for research on the immune response to SARS-CoV-2. The samples were drawn from the first 160 participants of the ongoing ImmuneRACE study and from under 1,500 subjects provided by 6 global collaborators. The sample metadata nearly always contained a de-identified subject ID, COVID-19 status, age in years and sex. Where available, HLA class I and class II types were obtained from metadata supplied by the sample provider rather than from assay-based typing. Study-wide conclusions, independent of this receptor: How much clinical and demographic metadata was included differed by source and by participant, and the metadata was provided uncurated.

Whole blood was collected in K2EDTA tubes by collaborating institutions according to the institutions' own protocols. For TCRbeta analysis, collaborators shipped samples in one of three forms: frozen whole blood, isolated PBMCs, or DNA extracted from either of those sample types. The immunoSEQ Assay, a bias-controlled multiplex PCR, was used to amplify TCRbeta CDR3 regions from genomic DNA. The authors processed their data as follows. Nucleated cell counts per sample were estimated from amplification of reference gene primers within the assay. To quantify the absolute abundance of each unique TCRbeta CDR3 rearrangement, sequence reads were collapsed and filtered. For each sample, productive Simpson clonality was calculated as the square root of Simpson's diversity index over productive rearrangements. Imported from immuneACCESS, the table was reduced by TCRdb to in-frame sequences with V and J called. These copies leave out some clones; in studies compared against another copy, an unresolved V gene accounts for under half, and the cause of the remainder is not known. V and J calls and clone size follow that table, whereas D and trimming were derived from the DNA. This sample lists about 180,000 clones; more than 85% were detected once. The top ten constitute about 0.54% of the sample.

With respect to this clone: No cognate antigen has been identified for it. No much larger clone is present one base from it, and per-base qualities are unavailable.

Deletion took 6 bases off V and 1 base off J, with a span of 6 bases between the germline ends. The CDR3 numbers 13 residues from cysteine through phenylalanine. The entry retains the CDR3 DNA only, 39 bases that are in frame from base 1. The chain is encoded by TRBV12-3 or TRBV12-4 joined to TRBJ2-2; no D segment can be confidently identified. The sample was peripheral blood. This TCR came from a middle-aged man with acute or convalescent COVID-19. The nucleotide sequence reads TGTGCCAGCAGGGCCGTGAACACCGGGGAGCTGTTTTTT. Protein translation: CASRAVNTGELFF.